This entry is about one T cell receptor beta chain. The antigen is undetermined. Survey level was the resolution at which the v3.0 immunoSEQ assay ran. Each sample had sequencing targeting about 40,000-55,000 T-cell genomes. Profiling relied on immunoSEQ multiplex PCR, and the TCRdb table lists in-frame clones only, not all of them. The sample has approximately 17,000 clones; around 80% are singletons. The record originates from a study of long-term antiretroviral therapy in people with HIV. In the study overall: There is a gap of about a decade between the earliest samples and the later 2015 immediate-ART recommendation. Broader study findings: Information on adherence to ART, viral resistance or therapy changes was unavailable. Repertoires looked antigen-experienced, with only a slight naive shift after ART.

With 7 bases clipped from V and 5 bases from J, the junction kept 10 bases outside the gene matches. There are 14 residues in the CDR3. Germline V gives CDR1 WSHSY, CDR2 SAAADI. The chain recombines TRBV10-2 with TRBJ2-5, with 7 bases that match TRBD1. The sample consisted of unsorted PBMCs, taken 0.6 years after starting antiretroviral therapy. The TCR originated in a woman younger than 30 with HIV. CDR3 loop: CASTDQGVEETQYF. For the CDR3, the DNA is TGCGCCAGCACCGACCAGGGGGTAGAGGAGACCCAGTACTTC.